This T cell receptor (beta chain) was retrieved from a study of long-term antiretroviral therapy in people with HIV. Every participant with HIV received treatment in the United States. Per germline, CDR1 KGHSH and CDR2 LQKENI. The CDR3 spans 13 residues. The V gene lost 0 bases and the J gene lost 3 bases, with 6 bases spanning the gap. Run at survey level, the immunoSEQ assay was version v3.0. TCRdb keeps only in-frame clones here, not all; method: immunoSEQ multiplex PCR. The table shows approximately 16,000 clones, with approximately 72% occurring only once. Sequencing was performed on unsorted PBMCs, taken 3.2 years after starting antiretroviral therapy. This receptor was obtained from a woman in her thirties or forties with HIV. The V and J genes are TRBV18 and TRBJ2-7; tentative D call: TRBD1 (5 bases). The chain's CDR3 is CASSPPGDYEQYF. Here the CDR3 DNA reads TGTGCCAGCTCACCACCAGGGGACTACGAGCAGTACTTC.